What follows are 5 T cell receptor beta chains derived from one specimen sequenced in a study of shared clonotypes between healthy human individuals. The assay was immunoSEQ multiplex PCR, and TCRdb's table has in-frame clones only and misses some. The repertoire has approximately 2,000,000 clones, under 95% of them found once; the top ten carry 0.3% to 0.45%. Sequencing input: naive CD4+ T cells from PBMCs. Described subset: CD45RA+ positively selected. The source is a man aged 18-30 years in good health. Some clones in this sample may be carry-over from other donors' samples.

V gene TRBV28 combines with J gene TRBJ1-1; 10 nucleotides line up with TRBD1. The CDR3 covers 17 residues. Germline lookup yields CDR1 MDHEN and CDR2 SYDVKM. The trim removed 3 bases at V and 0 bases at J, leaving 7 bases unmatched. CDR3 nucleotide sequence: TGTGCCAGCAGTTTGTTACCGGGACAGGGGCTGAACACTGAAGCTTTCTTT. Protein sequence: CASSLLPGQGLNTEAFF.

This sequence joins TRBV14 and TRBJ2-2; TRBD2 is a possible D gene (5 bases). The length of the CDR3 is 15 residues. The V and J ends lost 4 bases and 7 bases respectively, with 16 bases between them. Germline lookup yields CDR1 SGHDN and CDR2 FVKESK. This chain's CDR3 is CASSRYSGKNGELFF. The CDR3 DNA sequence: TGTGCCAGCAGCCGGTATTCGGGGAAGAACGGGGAGCTGTTTTTT.

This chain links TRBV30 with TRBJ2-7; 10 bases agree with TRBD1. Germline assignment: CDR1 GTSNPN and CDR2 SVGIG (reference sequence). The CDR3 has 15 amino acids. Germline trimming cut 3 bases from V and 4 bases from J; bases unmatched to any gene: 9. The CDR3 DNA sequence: TGTGCCTGGAGCGCAAAGGGACAGGGGACATACGAGCAGTACTTC. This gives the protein CAWSAKGQGTYEQYF.

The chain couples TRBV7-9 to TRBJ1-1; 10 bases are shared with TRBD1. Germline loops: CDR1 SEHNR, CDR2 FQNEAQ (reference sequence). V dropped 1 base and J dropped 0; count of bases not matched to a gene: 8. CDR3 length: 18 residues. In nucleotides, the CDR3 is TGTGCCAGCAGCTTAGTTTCGACAGGGGGCTTTATGAACACTGAAGCTTTCTTT. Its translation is CASSLVSTGGFMNTEAFF.

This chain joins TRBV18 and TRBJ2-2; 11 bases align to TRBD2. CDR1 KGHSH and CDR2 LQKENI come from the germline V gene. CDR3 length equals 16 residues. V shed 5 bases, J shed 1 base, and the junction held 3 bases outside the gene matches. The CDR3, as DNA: TGTGCCAGCTCAACGGGACTAGCGGAGAACACCGGGGAGCTGTTTTTT. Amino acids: CASSTGLAENTGELFF.